This T cell receptor beta chain is drawn from a study of cytomegalovirus exposure and HLA in healthy donors. Overall study: Researchers previously reported finding some 110 million unique TCR beta sequences from 170 million or so T cells.

Study findings and constraints: In vitro testing confirmed a few CMV-associated chains as specific for CMV antigens.

PCR was performed using 60 Vbeta and 13 Jbeta primers. In the original processing: Unique TCR beta chains numbered approximately 80 million in a later analysis, with roughly 11 million shared. Repertoires were generated with immunoSEQ multiplex PCR, while TCRdb's copy carries only in-frame clones and drops some. V and J calls and clone size follow that table, whereas D and trimming were derived from the DNA. The sample comprises some 200,000 clones, over 80% of which are singletons, and 6.3% rests with the top ten. Concerning this clone itself: Its antigen is not known.

Trimming removed 4 bases at V and 4 bases at J, with 8 bases between. CDR3 length: 13 residues. Germline-derived CDR1 and CDR2 are MNHEY and SMNVEV (reference sequence). Specimen: PBMCs. The clonotype originates from a man aged 35-49 years in good health and CMV-seropositive. This rearrangement joins TRBV27 to TRBJ1-5; no clear D gene. The DNA for the CDR3 is TGTGCCAGCAGTTCGTATGAGAATCAGCCCCAGCATTTT. Its translation is CASSSYENQPQHF.